This section outlines one TCR beta chain sequence together with its context. The antigen is not known. Trimming cost V 9 bases and J 5 bases; bases outside gene matches: 7. The CDR3 runs to 13 residues. In germline, CDR1 is SNHLY, CDR2 FYNNEI. This sample was taken from a study of post-analysis software for immune sequencing data. Study background: Both relapsing-remitting and secondary progressive multiple sclerosis featured among the disease courses, as did progressive-relapsing multiple sclerosis. Findings and caveats of the study: Samples sharing a preparation batch grouped tightly together when assessed by F measure. Normalized Chao1 diversity was significantly reduced in patients versus controls. Relative to controls, patients had a few TRBV segments at higher frequency, with TRBV5-6, TRBV5-1 and TRBV20-1 among these.

Incorporated into the TCR beta cDNA libraries were unique molecular identifiers, which served to reduce PCR and sequencing biases. Approximately 0.5 million cDNA molecules were recovered from an input of about 1 to 10 million T cells. Each CDR3 protein gets one entry after TCRdb re-called the PCR reads with MiXCR. The sample shows about half a million distinct CDR3 sequences, 34% of them seen only once. The sequenced sample consisted of blood. The chain recombines TRBV2 with TRBJ2-5; the match to TRBD2 covers 9 bases. The sequence was collected from a girl under 18 with multiple sclerosis. The CDR3 coding sequence is TGTGCCAGTGCGGGAGGGGGCAGGGAGACCCAGTACTTC. Its translation is CASAGGGRETQYF.